What follows is one T cell receptor (beta chain) and its context. The source of the sample is a study of blood T cells in healthy people across ages. Germline V CDR1 and CDR2: SGHTA, FQGNSA. The CDR3 has 13 amino acids. Trimming left V 5 bases short and J 4 bases short, with 11 bases between. PCR was performed a second time for roughly 7 to 12 cycles using a sample-barcoded 5' primer and a J-beta primer mix. Each CDR3 protein is one row after TCRdb ran MiXCR on the 5' RACE reads. The sample has fewer than 900,000 distinct CDR3 sequences, 40% to 45% seen once. The gene calls are TRBV7-2 and TRBJ2-5, with D unclear. The sequence derives from a woman aged 55-70 years in good health. The sequenced sample was blood. CDR3 DNA: TGTGCCAGCAGCCGTACCGTTGGAGAGACCCAGTACTTC. It is translated as CASSRTVGETQYF.